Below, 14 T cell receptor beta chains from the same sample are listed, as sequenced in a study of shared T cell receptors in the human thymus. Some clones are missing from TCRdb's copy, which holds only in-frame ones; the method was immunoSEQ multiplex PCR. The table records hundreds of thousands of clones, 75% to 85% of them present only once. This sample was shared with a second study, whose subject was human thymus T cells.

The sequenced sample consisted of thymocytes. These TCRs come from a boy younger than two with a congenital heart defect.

CDR3: CASAGQTFGGYTF. The CDR3 DNA sequence: TGTGCCAGCGCAGGACAGACCTTCGGTGGCTACACCTTC. The V gene is TRBV6-6, the J gene TRBJ1-2, with D perhaps matching TRBD1 (6 bases). CDR3 length: 13 residues. The germline V and J ends were trimmed by 8 bases and 7 bases, with 17 bases remaining between them. The V gene's germline CDR1 is MNHNY and CDR2 SVGAGI (reference sequence).

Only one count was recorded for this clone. The CDR3 spells CASSSDRGLDYGYTF. CDR3 in DNA: TGTGCCAGCTCTTCCGACAGGGGGCTTGACTATGGCTACACCTTC. The rearrangement uses TRBV18 and TRBJ1-2; 10 bases are a match to TRBD1. CDR3 length: 15 residues. The V and J ends lost 6 bases and 3 bases, in that order; junction bases with no gene match: 7. Germline V gene sequence: CDR1 KGHSH, CDR2 LQKENI.

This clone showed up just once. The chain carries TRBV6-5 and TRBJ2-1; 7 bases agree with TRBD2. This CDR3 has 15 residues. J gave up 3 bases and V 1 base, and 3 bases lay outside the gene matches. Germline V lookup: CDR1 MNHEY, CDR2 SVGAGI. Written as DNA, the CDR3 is TGTGCCAGCAGTTACTTGGGGGGGAACTACAATGAGCAGTTCTTC. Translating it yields CASSYLGGNYNEQFF.

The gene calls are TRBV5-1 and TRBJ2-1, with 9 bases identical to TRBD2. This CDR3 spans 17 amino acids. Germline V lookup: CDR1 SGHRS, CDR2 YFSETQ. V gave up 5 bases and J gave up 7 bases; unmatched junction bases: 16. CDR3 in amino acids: CASSLKGRREGMNEQFF. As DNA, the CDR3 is TGCGCCAGCAGTTTGAAGGGGAGGCGGGAGGGCATGAATGAGCAGTTCTTC.

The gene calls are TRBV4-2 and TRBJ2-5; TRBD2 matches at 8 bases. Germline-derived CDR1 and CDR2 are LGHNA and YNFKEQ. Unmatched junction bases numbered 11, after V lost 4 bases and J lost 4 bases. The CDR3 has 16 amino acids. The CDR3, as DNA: TGTGCCAGCAGCCGACTAGCGCCGCCCCAGATAGAGACCCAGTACTTC. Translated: CASSRLAPPQIETQYF.

The CDR3 loop is CASSQDSSRGGEKLFF. The CDR3 bases are TGTGCCAGCAGCCAAGATAGTAGCAGGGGTGGAGAAAAACTGTTTTTT. The chain joins TRBV4-2 to TRBJ1-4, with a tentative D call TRBD1 (6 bases). CDR3 length: 16 amino acids. Germline V gives CDR1 LGHNA, CDR2 YNFKEQ. V was cut by 0 bases and J by 8 bases, with 16 bases left in between.

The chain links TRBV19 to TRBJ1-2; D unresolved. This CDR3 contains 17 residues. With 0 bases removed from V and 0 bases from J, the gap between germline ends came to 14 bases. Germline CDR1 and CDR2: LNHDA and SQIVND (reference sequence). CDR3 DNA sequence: TGTGCCAGTAGTATAGACCCGGGAAATGGTGCTAACTATGGCTACACCTTC. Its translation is CASSIDPGNGANYGYTF. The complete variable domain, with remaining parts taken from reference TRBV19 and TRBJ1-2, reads DGGITQSPKYLFRKEGQNVTLSCEQNLNHDAMYWYRQDPGQGLRLIYYSQIVNDFQKGDIAEGYSVSREKKESFPLTVTSAQKNPTAFYLCASSIDPGNGANYGYTFGSGTRLTVV.

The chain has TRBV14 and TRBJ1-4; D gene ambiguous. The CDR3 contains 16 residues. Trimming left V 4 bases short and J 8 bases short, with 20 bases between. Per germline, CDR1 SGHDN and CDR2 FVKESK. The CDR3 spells CASSPRGAFGLEKLFF. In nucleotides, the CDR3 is TGTGCCAGCAGCCCCCGGGGTGCCTTCGGACTAGAAAAACTGTTTTTT.

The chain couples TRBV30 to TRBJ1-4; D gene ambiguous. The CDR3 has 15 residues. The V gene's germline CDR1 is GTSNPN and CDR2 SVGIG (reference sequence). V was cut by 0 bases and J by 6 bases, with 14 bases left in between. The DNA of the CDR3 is TGTGCCTGGAGTGTAAAACTCCCGAGGCATGAAAAACTGTTTTTT. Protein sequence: CAWSVKLPRHEKLFF.

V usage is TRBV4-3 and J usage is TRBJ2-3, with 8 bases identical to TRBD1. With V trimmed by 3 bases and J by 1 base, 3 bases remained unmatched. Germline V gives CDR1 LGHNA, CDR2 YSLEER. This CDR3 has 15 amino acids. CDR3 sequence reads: CASSQNRGGTDTQYF. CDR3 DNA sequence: TGCGCCAGCAGCCAGAACAGGGGGGGCACAGATACGCAGTATTTT.

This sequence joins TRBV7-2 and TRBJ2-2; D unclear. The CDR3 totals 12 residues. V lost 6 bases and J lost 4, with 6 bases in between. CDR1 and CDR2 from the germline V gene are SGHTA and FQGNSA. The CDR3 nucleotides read TGTGCCAGCAGTCTTCCCACCGGGGAGCTGTTTTTT. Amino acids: CASSLPTGELFF.

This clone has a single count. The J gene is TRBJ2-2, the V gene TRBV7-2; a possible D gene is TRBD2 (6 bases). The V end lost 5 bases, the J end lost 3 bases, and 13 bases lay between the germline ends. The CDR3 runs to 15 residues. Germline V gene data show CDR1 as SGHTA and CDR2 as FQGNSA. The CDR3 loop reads CASSHPGLHTGELFF. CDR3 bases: TGTGCCAGCAGCCACCCGGGACTTCACACCGGGGAGCTGTTTTTT.

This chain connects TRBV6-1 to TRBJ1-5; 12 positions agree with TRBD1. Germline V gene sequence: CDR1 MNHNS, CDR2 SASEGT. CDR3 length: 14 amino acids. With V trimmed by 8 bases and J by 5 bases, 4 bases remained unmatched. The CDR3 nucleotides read TGTGCCAGCCCAGGGACAGGGGGCGATCAGCCCCAGCATTTT. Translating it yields CASPGTGGDQPQHF.

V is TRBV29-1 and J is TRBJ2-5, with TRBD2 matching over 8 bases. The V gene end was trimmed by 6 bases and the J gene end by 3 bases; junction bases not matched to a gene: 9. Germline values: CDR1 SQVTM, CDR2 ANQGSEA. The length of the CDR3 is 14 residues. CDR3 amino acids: CSVGAPGGEETQYF. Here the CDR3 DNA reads TGCAGCGTGGGAGCGCCGGGAGGGGAAGAGACCCAGTACTTC.